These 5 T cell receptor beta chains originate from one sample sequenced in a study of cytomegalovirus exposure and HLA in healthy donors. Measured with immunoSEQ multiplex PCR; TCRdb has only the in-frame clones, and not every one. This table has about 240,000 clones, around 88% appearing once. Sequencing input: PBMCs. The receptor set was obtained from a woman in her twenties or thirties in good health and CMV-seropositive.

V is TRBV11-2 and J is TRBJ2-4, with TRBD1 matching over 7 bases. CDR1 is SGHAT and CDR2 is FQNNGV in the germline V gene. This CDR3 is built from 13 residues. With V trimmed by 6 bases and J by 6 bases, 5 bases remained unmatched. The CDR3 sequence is CASSWQGVNIQYF. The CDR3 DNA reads TGTGCCAGCAGTTGGCAGGGGGTAAACATTCAGTACTTC.

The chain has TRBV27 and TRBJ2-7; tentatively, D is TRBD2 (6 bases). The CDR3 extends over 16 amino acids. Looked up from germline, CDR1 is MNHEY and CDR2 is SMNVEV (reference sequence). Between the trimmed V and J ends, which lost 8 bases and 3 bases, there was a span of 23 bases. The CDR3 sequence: CASQPTPGPGGYEQYF. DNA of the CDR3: TGTGCCAGCCAACCGACCCCGGGGCCCGGGGGCTACGAGCAGTACTTC.

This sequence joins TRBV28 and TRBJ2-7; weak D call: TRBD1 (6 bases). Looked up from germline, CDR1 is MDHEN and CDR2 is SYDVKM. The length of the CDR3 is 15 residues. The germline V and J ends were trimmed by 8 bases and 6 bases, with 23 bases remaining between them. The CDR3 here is CASSMIPQGSREQYF. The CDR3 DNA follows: TGTGCCAGCTCCATGATCCCACAGGGTAGCCGCGAGCAGTACTTC.

The CDR3 DNA follows: TGCGCCAGCAGCCAATACCTGGGACTAGCGGGAGACTCAGATACGCAGTATTTT. Its protein is CASSQYLGLAGDSDTQYF. This chain uses TRBV4-1 with TRBJ2-3; 14 nucleotides agree with TRBD2. Germline trimming cut 2 bases from V and 4 bases from J; bases unmatched to any gene: 8. The germline gives CDR1 MGHRA, CDR2 YSYEKL. There are 18 residues in the CDR3.

The CDR3 sequence is CASSEWAGGDEKLFF. The CDR3 nucleotides are TGTGCCAGCAGTGAATGGGCAGGGGGCGATGAAAAACTGTTTTTT. V usage is TRBV25-1 and J usage is TRBJ1-4, with TRBD1 matching over 8 bases. V dropped 1 base and J dropped 6; count of bases not matched to a gene: 4. The CDR3 runs to 15 residues. Germline values: CDR1 MGHDK, CDR2 SYGVNS. Together with reference TRBV25-1 and TRBJ1-4, the CDR3 gives the full variable domain: EADIYQTPRYLVIGTGKKITLECSQTMGHDKMYWYQQDPGMELHLIHYSYGVNSTEKGDLSSESTVSRIRTEHFPLTLESARPSHTSQYLCASSEWAGGDEKLFFGSGTQLSVL.